This T cell receptor beta chain was identified in a study of control samples from healthy donors and cancer patients. From germline, CDR1 is MNHEY and CDR2 SMNVEV (reference sequence). The CDR3 has 14 residues. V was shortened by 2 bases and J by 1 base, with 8 bases between the two germline ends. Using immunoSEQ multiplex PCR, the repertoire was profiled, and TCRdb retains in-frame clones only, with some absent. The sample yields fewer than 120,000 clones, approximately 87% seen once. The sequence was collected from a woman aged 55-75 years with lung cancer. The chain combines TRBV27 with TRBJ1-1; D might be TRBD1 (6 bases). Source material: PBMCs. CDR3 in DNA: TGTGCCAGCAGTTTACTGACAGGGAACACTGAAGCTTTCTTT. It yields the protein CASSLLTGNTEAFF.